Listed here are 21 T cell receptor beta chains from one sample, sequenced in a study of shared clonotypes between healthy human individuals. CD8 cells regarded as naive lacked CD45RO, were positively chosen for CCR7, and omitted terminally differentiated effector memory CD45RA+ cells. Clones were sequenced by immunoSEQ multiplex PCR, and TCRdb holds only the in-frame ones, with some missing. This repertoire shows fewer than 1 million clones, 96% found once; its top ten account for around 0.25%. The sequencing input was naive CD8+ T cells sorted from blood. These receptors all come from a man aged 30 to 39 in good health.

The CDR3 nucleotides read TGTGCCAGCAGCTTGGAGACGCGGCAGCCCCAGCATTTT. Translating gives CASSLETRQPQHF. V and J are TRBV5-5 and TRBJ1-5; no firm D call. The ends were cut back, 0 bases at V and 7 bases at J, with 8 bases in the middle. This CDR3 has 13 residues. From germline, CDR1 is SGHKS and CDR2 YYEKEE (reference sequence).

The chain links TRBV27 to TRBJ2-5, with TRBD2 identical over 13 bases. Germline CDR1 reads MNHEY; CDR2 reads SMNVEV (reference sequence). The CDR3 is 17 amino acids. The J segment lost 3 bases and the V segment lost 4 bases, leaving 8 bases of the junction unmatched. The CDR3 DNA reads as TGTGCCAGCAGTTCGTCCGGGACTAGCGGGACTAAAGAGACCCAGTACTTC. It yields the protein CASSSSGTSGTKETQYF.

This chain connects TRBV7-9 to TRBJ2-3; 8 positions match TRBD1. V lost 5 bases, J lost 2 bases, and 9 bases stayed unmatched. The germline CDR1 and CDR2 sequences are SEHNR and FQNEAQ (reference sequence). The CDR3 has 16 amino acids. The CDR3 region is CASSPPGQGTTDTQYF. CDR3 bases: TGTGCCAGCAGCCCCCCAGGACAGGGTACCACAGATACGCAGTATTTT.

V and J are TRBV7-9 and TRBJ1-4, with a tentative D call TRBD1 (5 bases). The V and J ends lost 5 bases and 10 bases respectively, with 20 bases between them. Germline values: CDR1 SEHNR, CDR2 FQNEAQ (reference sequence). The CDR3 is 15 amino acids. CDR3 protein: CASSQLAGTSGKLFF. The CDR3 DNA is TGTGCCAGCAGCCAATTGGCCGGGACTTCAGGAAAACTGTTTTTT.

As to this clone: Other DNA sequences in the sample encode the same CDR3. The CDR3 DNA reads as TGTGCCAGCAGTTACTCTAGCGGGAGTTACGAGCAGTACTTC. Translating gives CASSYSSGSYEQYF. The chain combines TRBV6-5 with TRBJ2-7, with TRBD2 identical over 9 bases. Germline CDR1 MNHEY, CDR2 SVGAGI. The CDR3 loop spans 14 amino acids. V shed 0 bases, J shed 4 bases, and the junction held 1 base outside the gene matches.

V gene TRBV25-1 combines with J gene TRBJ2-5; D tentatively reads TRBD1 or TRBD2 (6 bases each). The germline gives CDR1 MGHDK, CDR2 SYGVNS. The CDR3 runs 13 residues. V lost 9 bases, J lost 9 bases, and 20 bases lay in between. The CDR3 loop reads CASQWGPGGAQYF. CDR3 nucleotide sequence: TGTGCCAGTCAGTGGGGGCCGGGCGGGGCCCAGTACTTC.

The rearrangement links TRBV7-6 to TRBJ1-2; D gene uncertain. The CDR3 covers 14 residues. Trimming pared 5 bases from V and 4 bases from J, leaving 14 bases between. Germline CDR1 reads SGHVS; CDR2 reads FNYEAQ. CDR3 DNA: TGTGCCAGCAGCCCTAGAGACGGTGGCTATGGCTACACCTTC. Its protein is CASSPRDGGYGYTF.

In the case of this clone: The junction shows a germline mismatch at one end, possibly a read error. This chain uses TRBV6-5 with TRBJ1-5; 9 nucleotides align to TRBD1. The CDR3 runs 13 residues. Germline V lookup: CDR1 MNHEY, CDR2 SVGAGI. The chain's CDR3 is CASSTGGKQPQHF. The CDR3 bases are TGTGCCAGCTCTACAGGGGGCAAACAGCCCCAGCATTTT.

A remark on this clone: Other nucleotide sequences in the sample specify the same CDR3. The rearrangement links TRBV4-1 to TRBJ2-7; weak D call: TRBD1 (6 bases). The CDR3 runs to 14 residues. With 0 bases removed from V and 3 bases from J, the gap between germline ends came to 9 bases. From germline, CDR1 is MGHRA and CDR2 YSYEKL. This CDR3 is CASSQDRGSYEQYF. In nucleotides, the CDR3 is TGCGCCAGCAGCCAAGATAGGGGGAGCTACGAGCAGTACTTC.

The rearrangement joins TRBV5-5 to TRBJ2-7; 8 bases align to TRBD1. This CDR3 has 14 residues. CDR1 is SGHKS and CDR2 is YYEKEE in the germline V gene (reference sequence). V lost 0 bases to trimming and J lost 4 bases; unmatched junction nucleotides: 3. DNA for the CDR3: TGTGCCAGCAGCTTGGTTCAGGGGGCGTACGAGCAGTACTTC. Protein product: CASSLVQGAYEQYF.

The rearrangement joins TRBV2 to TRBJ2-7; tentatively, D is TRBD2 (6 bases). The germline CDR1 and CDR2 sequences are SNHLY and FYNNEI. Trimming took 8 bases from V and 7 from J, leaving 21 bases between them. The CDR3 spans 14 residues. CDR3 amino acids: CASEEGSGSVEQYF. The DNA of the CDR3 is TGTGCCAGCGAGGAGGGGAGTGGGTCGGTGGAGCAGTACTTC.

The chain joins TRBV4-2 to TRBJ2-2; TRBD2 aligns across 7 bases. J gave up 4 bases and V 2 bases, and 13 bases lay outside the gene matches. The germline gives CDR1 LGHNA, CDR2 YNFKEQ. The CDR3 is made up of 18 amino acids. In nucleotides, the CDR3 is TGTGCCAGCAGCCAAATCCATAACGCGGGAGATAGCACCGGGGAGCTGTTTTTT. It specifies CASSQIHNAGDSTGELFF.

Regarding this clone: Other nucleotide sequences from this sample produce the same CDR3. The chain combines TRBV7-9 with TRBJ2-7; 7 nucleotides match TRBD1. The CDR3 length is 13 residues. Losses at the gene ends were 5 bases for V and 4 bases for J; bases not matched to a gene: 5. Germline lookup yields CDR1 SEHNR and CDR2 FQNEAQ (reference sequence). As DNA, the CDR3 is TGTGCCAGCAGCCAAACAGGGGCGTACGAGCAGTACTTC. This encodes CASSQTGAYEQYF.

This chain joins TRBV11-2 and TRBJ2-5; 7 bases line up with TRBD2. Germline V gene data show CDR1 as SGHAT and CDR2 as FQNNGV. V was pared by 2 bases and J by 7 bases, with 10 bases of the junction left unmatched. CDR3 length: 15 amino acids. CDR3 region: CASSLSGIYGGTQYF. CDR3 bases: TGTGCCAGCAGCTTAAGCGGGATATATGGAGGGACCCAGTACTTC.

The chain couples TRBV5-1 to TRBJ2-2, with D perhaps TRBD1 (7 bases). Between the trimmed V and J ends, which lost 4 bases and 10 bases, there was a span of 23 bases. This CDR3 has 16 residues. From germline, CDR1 is SGHRS and CDR2 YFSETQ. The CDR3, as DNA: TGCGCCAGCAGCCCAGAAGGGGGCGGAGGCGGGAAGGAGCTGTTTTTT. This sequence encodes CASSPEGGGGGKELFF.

This chain links TRBV6-4 with TRBJ2-2, with D perhaps TRBD2 (5 bases). CDR1 is MRHNA, CDR2 SNTAGT, per germline. The V end was cut by 2 bases, the J end by 0 bases, with 16 bases between. The CDR3 loop spans 18 amino acids. The CDR3 sequence: CASSDDARKGANTGELFF. The CDR3 coding sequence is TGTGCCAGCAGTGACGACGCAAGGAAGGGAGCGAACACCGGGGAGCTGTTTTTT.

The chain joins TRBV13 to TRBJ2-1; 11 bases agree with TRBD2. Germline V gene data show CDR1 as PRHDT and CDR2 as FYEKMQ (reference sequence). Trimming removed 8 bases from V and 4 bases from J; junction bases left unmatched: 1. The CDR3 runs 13 residues. This CDR3 reads CASWTSGYNEQFF. CDR3 nucleotide sequence: TGTGCCAGCTGGACTAGCGGGTACAATGAGCAGTTCTTC.

This chain links TRBV7-8 with TRBJ1-3; 9 bases align to TRBD1. This CDR3 has 15 amino acids. CDR1 and CDR2 from the germline V gene are SGHVS and FQNEAQ. V dropped 5 bases and J dropped 2; count of bases not matched to a gene: 4. The CDR3 loop is CASSLGQGTGNTIYF. The CDR3 nucleotides read TGTGCCAGCAGCCTGGGACAGGGAACTGGAAACACCATATATTTT.

The V and J genes are TRBV28 and TRBJ2-7; a possible D gene is TRBD1 (6 bases). The germline V gene has CDR1 MDHEN and CDR2 SYDVKM. The CDR3 is 14 residues long. With 6 bases removed from V and 4 bases from J, the gap between germline ends came to 16 bases. In DNA form, the CDR3 reads TGTGCCAGCAGCCCTGCCCCCGGACAGTACGAGCAGTACTTC. It yields the protein CASSPAPGQYEQYF.

This sequence joins TRBV7-8 and TRBJ2-2, with D perhaps matching TRBD1 or TRBD2 (5 bases each). CDR3 length: 15 amino acids. Trimming removed 6 bases from V and 7 bases from J, with 18 bases in between. Germline V lookup: CDR1 SGHVS, CDR2 FQNEAQ. Here the CDR3 reads CASRTGRPRYGELFF. Written as DNA, the CDR3 is TGTGCCAGCAGAACGGGACGCCCGCGTTACGGGGAGCTGTTTTTT.

This clone appeared once. The V gene is TRBV10-3, the J gene TRBJ2-7; possible D gene TRBD2, 7 bases. Trimming left V 8 bases short and J 4 bases short, with 12 bases between. The CDR3 loop spans 12 amino acids. Germline assignment: CDR1 ENHRY and CDR2 SYGVKD. The CDR3 spells CAIAGAGYEQYF. CDR3 nucleotide sequence: TGTGCCATCGCGGGGGCAGGGTACGAGCAGTACTTC.